This TCR beta chain was found in a study of blood T cells in healthy people across ages. CDR1 is SGHTA and CDR2 is FQGNSA in the germline V gene. There are 17 residues in the CDR3. Trimming shortened V by 5 bases and J by 0 bases, and 18 bases separated the two germline ends. Donor samples were obtained from healthy Caucasian individuals from Russia, aged about 6 to 90. About this clonotype: Its antigen is currently unknown.

Study-level findings and limits: Getting older went along with TCR beta diversity per million T cells dropping roughly linearly.

A second PCR of roughly 7 to 11 cycles used a sample-barcoded 5' primer and a J-beta primer mix. TCRdb reanalysed the 5' RACE reads using MiXCR and keeps one entry per CDR3 protein. The table has hundreds of thousands of distinct CDR3 sequences, around two fifths seen once. This clonotype was sampled from a man older than 75 in good health. V and J are TRBV7-2 and TRBJ2-3, with D possibly TRBD1 on 6 matching bases. Sequencing input: blood. CDR3 sequence (DNA): TGTGCCAGCAGCCTCACCCTGACAGGTTCTAGCACAGATACGCAGTATTTT. Translating gives CASSLTLTGSSTDTQYF. Supplemented by reference TRBV7-2 and TRBJ2-3, the full variable domain reads GAGVSQSPSNKVTEKGKDVELRCDPISGHTALYWYRQSLGQGLEFLIYFQGNSAPDKSGLPSDRFSAERTGGSVSTLTIQRTQQEDSAVYLCASSLTLTGSSTDTQYFGPGTRLTVL.